The 5 T cell receptor beta chains below all came from one sample that was sequenced in a study of blood T cell repertoires in COVID-19. Sequencing used immunoSEQ multiplex PCR; TCRdb keeps in-frame clones, though not all of them. This table holds about 180,000 clones, roughly 86% found once. Sequenced input: peripheral blood. The receptor set was obtained from a woman aged 45-59 years with acute or convalescent COVID-19.

This clone was detected a few times. The V call is TRBV7-3, the J call TRBJ2-1; possible D gene TRBD1, 6 bases. This CDR3 is 14 amino acids long. Germline values: CDR1 SGHTA, CDR2 FQGTGA. The V end lost 2 bases, the J end lost 3 bases, and 8 bases lay between the germline ends. CDR3 bases: TGTGCCAGCAGCTTATCACAGGGCTACAATGAGCAGTTCTTC. Amino acids: CASSLSQGYNEQFF.

This clone was recorded only once. The V and J genes are TRBV5-6 and TRBJ2-7; a possible D gene is TRBD1 (5 bases). V lost 2 bases and J 3 bases, leaving 15 bases between the germline ends. The CDR3 contains 15 residues. Germline CDR1 reads SGHDT; CDR2 reads YYEEEE. CDR3 residues: CASSFGQGRGYEQYF. DNA of the CDR3: TGTGCCAGCAGCTTTGGTCAGGGCCGAGGCTACGAGCAGTACTTC.

This clone was counted between two and nine times. The chain is built from TRBV6-2 or TRBV6-3 and TRBJ2-7; D uncertain. CDR3 length equals 12 residues. V was shortened by 1 base and J by 3 bases, with 4 bases between the two germline ends. Germline V gives CDR1 MNHEY, CDR2 SVGEGT. Here the CDR3 DNA reads TGTGCCAGCAGTTACTACGGCTACGAGCAGTACTTC. Translation gives CASSYYGYEQYF.

The J gene is TRBJ1-3, the V gene TRBV6-1; 9 bases agree with TRBD1. From germline, CDR1 is MNHNS and CDR2 SASEGT. The CDR3 runs to 16 residues. Germline trimming cut 4 bases from V and 4 bases from J; bases unmatched to any gene: 8. The CDR3 DNA reads as TGTGCCAGCAGTGCCCTACAGGGGGCTACAGGAAACACCATATATTTT. Protein: CASSALQGATGNTIYF.

This clone is a singleton in its sample. The chain links TRBV5-1 to TRBJ1-1, with a possible D match to TRBD1 (6 bases). Germline CDR1 and CDR2: SGHRS and YFSETQ. With 2 bases removed from V and 0 bases from J, the gap between germline ends came to 14 bases. The CDR3 totals 16 residues. The CDR3 here is CASSFILAGVNTEAFF. In nucleotides, the CDR3 is TGCGCCAGCAGCTTTATTTTGGCAGGGGTGAACACTGAAGCTTTCTTT.